The entry below gives a single T cell receptor beta chain sequence along with its context. Its binding antigen is unknown. Per-base qualities were not stored, and no clone one base away is much larger. For survey sequencing, tumor libraries mostly used roughly 5 ug of input genomic DNA, with two replicates for each sample. TCRbeta libraries were prepared with the immunoSEQ hsTCRbeta kit according to the manufacturer's instructions. The finished libraries were brought together in one pool at approximately 3 nM, which was then read using an Illumina NovaSeq 6000 S4 flow cell. The published analysis was carried out like this. The immunoSEQ Analyzer was used for raw data preprocessing and quality control. The analysis was restricted to productive rearrangements, with each unique CDR3 amino acid sequence defining a clonotype. Using the R package tcR, the researchers computed the Gini-Simpson index as their estimate of repertoire clonality. Student's t test was used to compare Gini indices, while Pearson correlation assessed associations with tumor size change. TCRdb's version of the immuneACCESS table is confined to in-frame rearrangements and falls short of the full clone set. An unresolved V gene accounts for under half of the shortfall where checked; the remainder is of unknown origin. That table gives V, J and clone size, and the DNA gave D and trimming. The sample data list 4,500 to 6,000 clones, and roughly 60% of these were observed just once. Clones ranked in the top ten supply roughly 6.8% of the sample.

The sample is drawn from a study of neoadjuvant anti-PD-1 for oral cavity cancer (dated by TCRdb to the early 2020s). Regarding the study in general: Before undergoing curative-intent surgical resection, most patients got three to four biweekly nivolumab doses at 3 mg/kg. Under RECIST 1.1, patients with complete response, partial response or stable disease were classed as responders, and patients with progression were classed as non-responders. A roughly 30% response rate was observed in the parent correlative cohort, in which around 13 patients were included. Patients who did not progress were given a fourth nivolumab dose at about day 43 and had definitive surgical resection on days 50-56. Broader findings and caveats from the paper: Only a few patients per response group were included in the TCR analyses, and larger cohorts for validation were called for by the authors. Higher pretreatment blood Treg/Th17 ratios correlated with higher pretreatment blood TCRbeta clonality and lower post-treatment tumor TCRbeta clonality. Greater tumor shrinkage was correlated with larger post-treatment sizes of preexisting intratumoral clones, suggesting that expansion of preexisting clones contributed to response.

Sample time point, as interpreted from the label and publication: before neoadjuvant nivolumab. None of the patients had received prior systemic or radiation treatment, and all were newly diagnosed with stage II-IVA oral cavity squamous cell carcinoma. Everyone in the cohort had locally advanced, HPV-negative oral cavity squamous cell carcinoma. The samples were drawn from a longitudinal correlative study tied to a single-arm phase II trial testing neoadjuvant nivolumab in oral cavity squamous cell carcinoma. Subject-matched pre- and post-treatment PBMCs and tumors from three responders and three non-responders were subjected to genomic DNA-based TCRbeta sequencing. The Maxwell RSC DNA from Tissue kit was used to isolate genomic DNA from tumor tissue. For CDR1 and CDR2, the germline V gene lists SGHTA and FQGTGA. Inclusive of the bounding cysteine and phenylalanine, the CDR3 is 13 residues long. Of all the DNA, just the CDR3 is kept, 39 bases in frame from base 1. V was cut back by 6 bases and J by 3 bases, leaving a gap of 11 bases between them.

This clonotype was obtained from a person aged 35-79 years with oral cavity squamous cell carcinoma. Specimen: tumor tissue, collected before nivolumab (anti-PD-1) treatment. Here the chain combines TRBV7-3 and TRBJ2-5; the D gene could be either TRBD1 or TRBD2, each agreeing at 5 bases. The CDR3 sequence is CASSRGTEETQYF. The nucleotides are TGTGCCAGCAGTCGAGGGACGGAAGAGACCCAGTACTTC.